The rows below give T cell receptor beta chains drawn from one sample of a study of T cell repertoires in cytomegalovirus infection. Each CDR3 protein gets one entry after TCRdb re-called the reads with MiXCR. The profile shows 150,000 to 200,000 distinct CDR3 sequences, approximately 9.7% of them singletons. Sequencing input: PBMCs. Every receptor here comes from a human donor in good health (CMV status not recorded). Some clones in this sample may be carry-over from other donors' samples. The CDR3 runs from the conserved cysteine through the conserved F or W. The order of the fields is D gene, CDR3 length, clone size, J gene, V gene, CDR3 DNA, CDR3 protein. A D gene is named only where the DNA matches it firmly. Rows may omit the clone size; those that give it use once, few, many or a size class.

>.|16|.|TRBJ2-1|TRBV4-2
TGTGCCAGCAGCCTTGCGGAAGGTGGTCCCTACAATGAGCAGTTCTTC
CASSLAEGGPYNEQFF
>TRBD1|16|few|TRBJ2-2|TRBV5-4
TGTGCCAGCAGCGATCTCGGACAGGGGAACACCGGGGAGCTGTTTTTT
CASSDLGQGNTGELFF
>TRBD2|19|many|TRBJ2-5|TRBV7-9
TGTGCCAGCAGCTTACCTCCGGGACTAGCGGGAGGTTTGGGGGAGACCCAGTACTTC
CASSLPPGLAGGLGETQYF
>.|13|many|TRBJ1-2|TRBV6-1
TGTGCCAGCAGTGAAGCCCGGGACAATGGCTACACCTTC
CASSEARDNGYTF
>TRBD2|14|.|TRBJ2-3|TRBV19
TGTGCCAGTAGAAACCGCGGGAGGGCCGATACGCAGTATTTT
CASRNRGRADTQYF
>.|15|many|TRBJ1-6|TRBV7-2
TGTGCCAGCAGCTTGGAGCGGACTACTAATTCACCCCTCCACTTT
CASSLERTTNSPLHF
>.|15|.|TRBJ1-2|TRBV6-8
TGTGCCAGCAGTTTCTCTCCCCCCAGGTCGGGGGGCTACACCTTC
CASSFSPPRSGGYTF
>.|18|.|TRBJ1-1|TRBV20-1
TGCAGTGCTAGAGTGTTTAGAAATGCCCTCTCGGGGTCCCCTGAAGCTTTCTTT
CSARVFRNALSGSPEAFF
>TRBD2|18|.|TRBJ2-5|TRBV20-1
TGCAGTGCTAGAGCTGTCCCCGGGACTAGCGGGAGTTCAGAGACCCAGTACTTC
CSARAVPGTSGSSETQYF
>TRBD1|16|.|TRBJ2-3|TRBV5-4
TGTGCCAGCAGCTCTAAAGACAGGGCACCCACAGATACGCAGTATTTT
CASSSKDRAPTDTQYF
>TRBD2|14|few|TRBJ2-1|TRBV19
TGTGCCAGTAGGGGCCAAGCGGGACACAATGAGCAGTTCTTC
CASRGQAGHNEQFF
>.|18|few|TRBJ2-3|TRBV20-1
TGCAGTGCTAGAGGGATGGCCGTGGATATTGGGTTCGCAGATACGCAGTATTTT
CSARGMAVDIGFADTQYF
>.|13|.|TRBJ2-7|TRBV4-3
TGCGCCAGCAGCCAAGATTTAACCTACGAGCAGTACTTC
CASSQDLTYEQYF
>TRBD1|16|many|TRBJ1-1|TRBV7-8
TGTGCCAGCAGCACAATGACAGGGGCTAAGAACACTGAAGCTTTCTTT
CASSTMTGAKNTEAFF
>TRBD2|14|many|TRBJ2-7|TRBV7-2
TGTGCCAGCAGCTTAGGGGTCGGGGGGAACGAGCAGTACTTC
CASSLGVGGNEQYF
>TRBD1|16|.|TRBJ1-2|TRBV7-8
TGTGCCAGCAGCTTAGGACAGGGGAAAAGAAACTATGGCTACTTCTTC
CASSLGQGKRNYGYFF
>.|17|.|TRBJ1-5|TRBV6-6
TGTGCCAGCAGTGTCCCATTTCAGGGTGGCGGCAATCAGCCCCAGCATTTT
CASSVPFQGGGNQPQHF
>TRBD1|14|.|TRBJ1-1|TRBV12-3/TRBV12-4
TGTGCCAGCAGAATCAGGGGGTTCAACACTGAAGCTTTCTTT
CASRIRGFNTEAFF
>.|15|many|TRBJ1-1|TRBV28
TGTGCCAGCAGTTTGGGGGGGGGGTTACGGACTGAAGCTTTCTTT
CASSLGGGLRTEAFF
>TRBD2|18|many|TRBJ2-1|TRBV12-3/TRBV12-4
TGTGCCAGCAGTTCTAGACTAGCGGGGGCTACCTCCTACAATGAGCAGTTCTTC
CASSSRLAGATSYNEQFF